This T cell receptor beta chain stems from a study of blood T cell repertoires in COVID-19 (TCRdb year 2020). Regarding the research as a whole: Samples covering the acute and convalescent phases of COVID-19 were provided by collaborators in the United States, Italy and Spain. The prospective study material was composed of cDNA or gDNA derived from T cells, B-cell-depleted T cells, or PBMCs. Subjects who had been exposed to COVID-19, were actively infected with it, or had recovered from it provided the deeply sampled blood TCRbeta repertoires that made up the dataset. The repertoires were released in a freely available public database meant as a resource for research on the immune response to SARS-CoV-2. Samples came from the ongoing ImmuneRACE study (first 160 participants) plus 1,254 subjects from 6 global collaborators. Nearly every sample came with metadata listing a de-identified subject ID, COVID-19 status, age in years and sex. Where available, HLA class I and class II types were obtained from metadata supplied by the sample provider rather than from assay-based typing. The research as a whole found: How much clinical and demographic metadata was included differed by source and by participant, and the metadata was provided uncurated.

Collaborating institutions collected whole blood in K2EDTA tubes following their own protocols. For TCRbeta analysis, collaborators shipped samples in one of three forms: frozen whole blood, isolated PBMCs, or DNA extracted from either of those sample types. As regards this clone: There is no known antigen for this receptor. One base away there is no much larger clone; base qualities are not given.

TCRbeta CDR3 regions were amplified from genomic DNA by means of the immunoSEQ Assay, a bias-controlled multiplex PCR. The original methods were these. Nucleated cell counts per sample were estimated from amplification of reference gene primers within the assay. To quantify the absolute abundance of each unique TCRbeta CDR3 rearrangement, sequence reads were collapsed and filtered. For each sample, productive Simpson clonality was calculated by taking the square root of Simpson's diversity index across productive rearrangements. TCRdb limited this immuneACCESS table to in-frame rearrangements with V and J called. A share of clones is missing; checked studies link under half to unresolved V genes, and the rest is unexplained. The DNA gave D and trimming, while V, J and clone size come from that table. The sample table contains some 200,000 clones; only one count was recorded for about 78% of them. 7.2% of the sample goes to the ten largest clones.

The source is a woman in her seventies with acute or convalescent COVID-19. Sequencing input: peripheral blood.

The nucleotide sequence is TGTGCCAGCAGCTCCTCCCCTATCCAAGAGACCCAGTACTTC. This is translated as CASSSSPIQETQYF. This chain joins TRBV11-2 to TRBJ2-5; no confident D gene assignment can be made. There are 14 amino acids in the CDR3, from cysteine to phenylalanine inclusive. The kept DNA is CDR3 alone, 42 bases in frame from the first base. The germline V gene provides CDR1 SGHAT and CDR2 FQNNGV. At the junction V is shortened by 4 bases and J by 1 base, with 10 bases in between.